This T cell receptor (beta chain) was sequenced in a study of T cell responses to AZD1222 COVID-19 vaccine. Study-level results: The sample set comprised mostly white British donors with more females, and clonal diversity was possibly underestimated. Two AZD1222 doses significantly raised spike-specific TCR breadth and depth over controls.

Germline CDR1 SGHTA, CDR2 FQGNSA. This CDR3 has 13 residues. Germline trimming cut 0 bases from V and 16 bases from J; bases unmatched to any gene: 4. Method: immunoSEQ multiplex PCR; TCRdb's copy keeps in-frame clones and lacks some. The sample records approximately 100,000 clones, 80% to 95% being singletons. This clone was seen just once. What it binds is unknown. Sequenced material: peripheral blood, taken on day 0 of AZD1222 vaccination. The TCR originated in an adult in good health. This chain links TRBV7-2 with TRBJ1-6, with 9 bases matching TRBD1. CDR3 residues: CASSLAPGQGLHF. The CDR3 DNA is TGTGCCAGCAGCTTAGCGCCCGGACAGGGGCTCCACTTT.